The 10 T cell receptor beta chains reported below all come from one sample, sequenced in a study of PD-1 blockade in classical Hodgkin lymphoma. Every single patient, without exception, relapsed after autologous stem cell transplantation, and brentuximab vedotin exposure varied. TCRdb's table, derived via immunoSEQ multiplex PCR, lists solely in-frame clones and lacks some. The table includes 11,000 to 15,000 clones, 83% detected once. The input for sequencing was peripheral blood mononuclear cells (PBMCs), taken at baseline. These receptors were collected from a human donor with classical Hodgkin lymphoma.

In DNA, the CDR3 is TGTGCCAGTAGTATAGACCGGACAGCTGGCTACACCTTC. It codes for CASSIDRTAGYTF. The rearrangement joins TRBV19 to TRBJ1-2; D may be TRBD1 (6 bases). V lost 0 bases to trimming and J lost 7 bases, with 9 bases between them. The CDR3 length is 13 residues. CDR1 and CDR2 (germline): LNHDA, SQIVND (reference sequence). Filled out from reference TRBV19 and TRBJ1-2, the complete variable domain reads DGGITQSPKYLFRKEGQNVTLSCEQNLNHDAMYWYRQDPGQGLRLIYYSQIVNDFQKGDIAEGYSVSREKKESFPLTVTSAQKNPTAFYLCASSIDRTAGYTFGSGTRLTVV.

The chain combines TRBV19 with TRBJ2-2; 10 positions agree with TRBD1. Germline values: CDR1 LNHDA, CDR2 SQIVND (reference sequence). This CDR3 has 15 amino acids. Trimming removed 6 bases from V and 5 bases from J; junction bases left unmatched: 6. In nucleotides, the CDR3 is TGTGCCAGTAGCACAGACAGGGGGCGGACCGGGGAGCTGTTTTTT. This codes for CASSTDRGRTGELFF.

This chain joins TRBV7-2 and TRBJ2-7; TRBD1 aligns across 7 bases. Germline CDR1 and CDR2: SGHTA and FQGNSA. This CDR3 is built from 14 residues. V shed 2 bases and J 3 bases; nucleotides not matched to a gene: 4. In DNA form, the CDR3 reads TGTGCCAGCAGCTTATGGGGACAGATCTACGAGCAGTACTTC. Its protein product is CASSLWGQIYEQYF.

The chain joins TRBV7-9 to TRBJ2-5; 7 bases fit TRBD1. The CDR3 extends over 14 amino acids. The germline CDR1 and CDR2 sequences are SEHNR and FQNEAQ (reference sequence). V dropped 5 bases and J dropped 6; count of bases not matched to a gene: 9. The CDR3 DNA reads TGTGCCAGCAGCCCGAGGGGGCTGAAACAGACCCAGTACTTC. As protein: CASSPRGLKQTQYF.

The chain combines TRBV6-6 with TRBJ2-5; 9 bases map to TRBD2. This CDR3 spans 16 amino acids. Germline V gene sequence: CDR1 MNHNY, CDR2 SVGAGI (reference sequence). V shed 0 bases, J shed 5 bases, and the junction held 7 bases outside the gene matches. CDR3 region: CASSYSGGGAQETQYF. The DNA of the CDR3 is TGTGCCAGCAGTTACTCGGGCGGGGGGGCACAGGAGACCCAGTACTTC.

CDR3 amino acids: CASSLGQGGYGYTF. The DNA for the CDR3 is TGCGCCAGCAGCTTGGGGCAGGGAGGCTATGGCTACACCTTC. The chain uses TRBV5-1 and TRBJ1-2; tentatively, D is TRBD1 (5 bases). The germline V and J ends were trimmed by 0 bases and 4 bases, with 10 bases remaining between them. Germline V gives CDR1 SGHRS, CDR2 YFSETQ. The CDR3 runs to 14 residues.

This chain joins TRBV5-1 and TRBJ2-5; a possible D gene is TRBD1 (6 bases). This CDR3 region has 14 residues. Germline V gene data show CDR1 as SGHRS and CDR2 as YFSETQ. Trimming stripped 0 bases from V and 5 bases from J, with 11 bases between. The CDR3 loop is CASSLDREFETQYF. CDR3 sequence (DNA): TGCGCCAGCAGCTTGGACAGGGAATTCGAGACCCAGTACTTC.

This rearrangement joins TRBV11-2 to TRBJ2-5, with 8 bases fitting TRBD2. CDR1 is SGHAT and CDR2 is FQNNGV in the germline V gene. The ends lost 7 bases at V and 1 base at J; junction bases unmatched: 5. This CDR3 is 14 amino acids long. CDR3 sequence reads: CASTLGTSQETQYF. The CDR3, as DNA: TGTGCCAGCACCCTTGGGACTAGCCAAGAGACCCAGTACTTC.

This rearrangement joins TRBV4-1 to TRBJ1-5; unclear D gene. In germline, CDR1 is MGHRA, CDR2 YSYEKL. This CDR3 spans 15 amino acids. The V end lost 0 bases, the J end lost 9 bases, and 15 bases lay between the germline ends. CDR3 DNA sequence: TGCGCCAGCAGCCAAGAGGGCCCGGTTTTACGGCCCCAGCATTTT. Its protein product is CASSQEGPVLRPQHF.

This sequence joins TRBV2 and TRBJ2-7, with 9 positions matching TRBD1. CDR1 SNHLY and CDR2 FYNNEI come from the germline V gene. CDR3 length equals 15 residues. Trimming cost V 3 bases and J 2 bases; bases outside gene matches: 5. The CDR3 DNA sequence: TGTGCCAGCAGTGAGGCGGACAGGGGAGCCTACGAGCAGTACTTC. It specifies CASSEADRGAYEQYF.